Below, 32 T cell receptor beta chains from the same sample are listed, as sequenced in a study of T cell responses to AZD1222 COVID-19 vaccine. Libraries were prepared by immunoSEQ multiplex PCR; TCRdb keeps only in-frame clonotypes and omits some of them. The repertoire includes more than 95,000 clones, roughly 92% of them detected once, and roughly 1.6% sits in the top ten. The material sequenced was peripheral blood, taken 28 days after the second AZD1222 dose. Receptor source: an adult who received the AZD1222 COVID-19 vaccine.

The genes are TRBV4-1 and TRBJ1-2; 11 bases fit TRBD1. CDR1 is MGHRA, CDR2 YSYEKL, per germline. The CDR3 is 16 amino acids. J gave up 8 bases and V 3 bases, and 11 bases lay outside the gene matches. The DNA for the CDR3 is TGCGCCAGCAGCCAGGCCGGGACAGGGGGTAATGGGGGCTACACCTTC. Amino acids: CASSQAGTGGNGGYTF.

The chain couples TRBV6-5 to TRBJ2-7; D possibly corresponds to TRBD1 (6 bases). CDR1 and CDR2 from the germline V gene are MNHEY and SVGAGI. V dropped 6 bases and J dropped 2 bases, with 11 bases sitting between them. The CDR3 sequence is 13 residues long. CDR3 nucleotides: TGTGCCAGCAGATCGGACAGCCCCTACGAGCAGTACTTC. It is translated as CASRSDSPYEQYF.

The chain couples TRBV15 to TRBJ2-1; 7 bases are shared with TRBD2. The J segment lost 0 bases and the V segment lost 0 bases, leaving 8 bases of the junction unmatched. CDR1 is LNHNV, CDR2 YYDKDF, per germline (reference sequence). The CDR3 contains 18 residues. CDR3 in amino acids: CATSRDRLAVSSYNEQFF. The CDR3 DNA sequence: TGTGCCACCAGCAGAGATAGGCTAGCGGTAAGCTCCTACAATGAGCAGTTCTTC.

This chain connects TRBV2 to TRBJ2-3, with 8 nucleotides matching TRBD2. The CDR3 extends over 16 amino acids. The germline CDR1 and CDR2 sequences are SNHLY and FYNNEI. With V trimmed by 6 bases and J by 1 base, 9 bases remained unmatched. The CDR3: CASSDLRAGGTDTQYF. CDR3 bases: TGTGCCAGCAGCGATTTACGAGCGGGGGGCACAGATACGCAGTATTTT.

The chain recombines TRBV3-1 (or the pseudogene TRBV3-2) with TRBJ1-1, with no clear D. V was trimmed by 4 bases and J by 4 bases, leaving 10 bases between them. Germline V CDR1 and CDR2: LGHDT, YNNKEL (reference sequence). The CDR3 spans 13 residues. The CDR3 spells CASSPGRFTEAFF. Written as DNA, the CDR3 is TGTGCCAGCAGCCCTGGGCGGTTCACTGAAGCTTTCTTT.

This sequence joins TRBV27 and TRBJ1-1, with unresolved D. V was shortened by 6 bases and J by 1 base, with 9 bases between the two germline ends. From germline, CDR1 is MNHEY and CDR2 SMNVEV (reference sequence). This CDR3 comprises 13 residues. The CDR3 region has the DNA TGTGCCAGCAGATTGGATGGGAACACTGAAGCTTTCTTT. Protein: CASRLDGNTEAFF.

The rearrangement joins TRBV27 to TRBJ2-2; 11 bases agree with TRBD2. V was pared by 6 bases and J by 4 bases, with 10 bases of the junction left unmatched. Germline CDR1 reads MNHEY; CDR2 reads SMNVEV (reference sequence). There are 17 residues in the CDR3. The CDR3 DNA reads TGTGCCAGCAGCCGAAGACTAGCGGGGTCGGGCACCGGGGAGCTGTTTTTT. Its protein product is CASSRRLAGSGTGELFF.

The genes are TRBV27 and TRBJ2-2, with 9 bases that match TRBD1. The germline V gene encodes CDR1 MNHEY and CDR2 SMNVEV (reference sequence). The V segment lost 2 bases and the J segment 4 bases; nucleotides outside the gene matches: 5. This CDR3 region has 16 residues. The CDR3 region has the DNA TGTGCCAGCAGTTTAATTTACAGGGGGCCCACCGGGGAGCTGTTTTTT. Its translation: CASSLIYRGPTGELFF.

The V call is TRBV5-1, the J call TRBJ2-2; D remains unclear. The CDR3 totals 16 residues. Germline CDR1 is SGHRS and CDR2 is YFSETQ. Between the trimmed V and J ends, which lost 6 bases and 0 bases, there was a span of 15 bases. CDR3 amino acids: CASTTSPGSNTGELFF. The CDR3 nucleotides read TGCGCCAGCACCACCTCGCCAGGATCGAACACCGGGGAGCTGTTTTTT.

The chain carries TRBV21-1 and TRBJ2-1; the table names TRBD2, a call not compared with the DNA. TRBV21-1 is termed a pseudogene. The CDR3 has 16 residues. CDR3 in DNA: TGTGCCAGCAGCATAGGACTAGCGGGAGGGCATCATGAGCAGTTCTTC. Translation: CASSIGLAGGHHEQFF.

This chain uses TRBV28 with TRBJ1-4; perhaps TRBD1 as D (5 bases). The CDR3 has 16 residues. In germline, CDR1 is MDHEN, CDR2 SYDVKM. V dropped 5 bases and J dropped 6 bases, with 19 bases sitting between them. Here the CDR3 DNA reads TGTGCCAGCAGTCCGAACACCGGGACTGGATATGAAAAACTGTTTTTT. Translation: CASSPNTGTGYEKLFF.

V and J are TRBV6-5 and TRBJ2-7, with D unclear. V lost 7 bases, J lost 3 bases, and 13 bases lay in between. The CDR3 runs 13 residues. Germline V CDR1 and CDR2: MNHEY, SVGAGI. CDR3 coding DNA: TGTGCCAGCACCCAACCGGAATTCTACGAGCAGTACTTC. Protein product: CASTQPEFYEQYF.

This rearrangement joins TRBV5-1 to TRBJ2-2, with D unclear. Trimming cost V 4 bases and J 4 bases, with 26 bases left between them. Looked up from germline, CDR1 is SGHRS and CDR2 is YFSETQ. The CDR3 loop spans 19 amino acids. CDR3 amino acids: CASSPGHLGRLGSTGELFF. DNA for the CDR3: TGCGCCAGCAGCCCAGGCCACCTAGGACGGCTAGGGTCCACCGGGGAGCTGTTTTTT.

The CDR3 region is CASSLARGKEAFF. The CDR3, as DNA: TGTGCCAGCAGCTTAGCCCGGGGTAAGGAAGCTTTCTTT. The chain is built from TRBV11-2 and TRBJ1-1; the D is unclear. V was pared by 1 base and J by 8 bases, with 11 bases between. The CDR3 covers 13 residues. The germline V gene encodes CDR1 SGHAT and CDR2 FQNNGV.

The chain has TRBV28 and TRBJ2-3, with D hard to call. The ends were cut back, 8 bases at V and 2 bases at J, with 11 bases in the middle. Germline lookup yields CDR1 MDHEN and CDR2 SYDVKM. This CDR3 comprises 13 residues. The CDR3 reads CASFSANTDTQYF. CDR3 DNA: TGTGCCAGCTTCAGCGCTAACACAGATACGCAGTATTTT.

This clone has a single count. The chain has TRBV6-5 and TRBJ2-3; no clear D gene. CDR3 length: 15 residues. The ends were cut back, 10 bases at V and 3 bases at J, with 20 bases in the middle. CDR1 and CDR2 from the germline V gene are MNHEY and SVGAGI. Written as DNA, the CDR3 is TGTGCCACCGCCCCCGGGCGAGCAAGTACAGATACGCAGTATTTT. The encoded protein is CATAPGRASTDTQYF.

The chain joins TRBV5-1 to TRBJ2-7; 7 nucleotides agree with TRBD1. The CDR3 contains 15 residues. CDR1 and CDR2 (germline): SGHRS, YFSETQ. V dropped 2 bases and J dropped 2; count of bases not matched to a gene: 7. The CDR3 here is CASSFGTDRAYEQYF. CDR3 nucleotides: TGCGCCAGCAGCTTTGGCACCGACAGGGCCTACGAGCAGTACTTC.

The rearrangement links TRBV19 to TRBJ1-5; weak D call: TRBD1 (5 bases). V lost 3 bases to trimming and J lost 7 bases, with 13 bases between them. The length of the CDR3 is 14 residues. Germline V lookup: CDR1 LNHDA, CDR2 SQIVND (reference sequence). In nucleotides, the CDR3 is TGTGCCAGTAGTATTTCGGGCAGGACACAGCCCCAGCATTTT. The encoded protein is CASSISGRTQPQHF.

In DNA form, the CDR3 reads TGTGCCAGCAGTACACCCGGGGGCGGGGGCTACACCTTC. It translates to CASSTPGGGGYTF. This chain joins TRBV28 and TRBJ1-2, with D perhaps matching TRBD1 (6 bases). Trimming removed 5 bases from V and 8 bases from J, with 15 bases in between. The germline CDR1 and CDR2 sequences are MDHEN and SYDVKM. The CDR3 has 13 amino acids.

The chain links TRBV6-2 or TRBV6-3 to TRBJ2-1, with no clear D. This CDR3 region has 16 residues. In germline, CDR1 is MNHEY, CDR2 SVGEGT. V was clipped by 3 bases and J by 8 bases, with 20 bases between them. The CDR3 nucleotides are TGTGCCAGCAGTTATGTCCATCCCCCGGATGTCGATGAGCAGTTCTTC. Translated: CASSYVHPPDVDEQFF.

The chain recombines TRBV7-8 with TRBJ1-6, with 7 bases identical to TRBD1. This CDR3 has 15 amino acids. Germline CDR1 SGHVS, CDR2 FQNEAQ. V gave up 7 bases and J gave up 5 bases; unmatched junction bases: 8. CDR3 sequence reads: CASTPDRVHNSPLHF. In DNA, the CDR3 is TGTGCCAGCACCCCAGACAGGGTCCATAATTCACCCCTCCACTTT.

This chain connects TRBV7-3 to TRBJ1-1; D gene uncertain. Trimming pared 1 base from V and 0 bases from J, leaving 9 bases between. CDR1 and CDR2 from the germline V gene are SGHTA and FQGTGA. This CDR3 contains 15 residues. This CDR3 reads CASSLMPLMNTEAFF. The CDR3 DNA reads as TGTGCCAGCAGCTTAATGCCCCTCATGAACACTGAAGCTTTCTTT.

The CDR3 coding sequence is TGTGCCAGCTCACCGGGACAGGGAGCCTCTGGGGCCAACGTCCTGACTTTC. Translating gives CASSPGQGASGANVLTF. The chain combines TRBV18 with TRBJ2-6; 9 positions agree with TRBD1. The CDR3 spans 17 residues. Germline CDR1 and CDR2: KGHSH and LQKENI. J was trimmed by 0 bases and V by 3 bases; bases with no gene match: 3.

The rearrangement links TRBV11-3 to TRBJ2-1; 13 nucleotides agree with TRBD2. This CDR3 is built from 13 residues. With V trimmed by 5 bases and J by 14 bases, 6 bases remained unmatched. Germline assignment: CDR1 SGHNT and CDR2 YENEEA. As DNA, the CDR3 is TGTGCCAGCAGCCATACGACTAGCGGGAGGAAGTTCTTC. Encoded protein: CASSHTTSGRKFF.

The V gene is TRBV5-4, the J gene TRBJ1-3, with a possible D match to TRBD1 (6 bases). CDR1 and CDR2 from the germline V gene are SGHNT and YYREEE (reference sequence). The CDR3 length is 14 residues. V was trimmed by 1 base and J by 2 bases, leaving 7 bases between them. In DNA, the CDR3 is TGTGCCAGCAGCTTGTCAGGGGCTGGAAACACCATATATTTT. Protein product: CASSLSGAGNTIYF.

The chain has TRBV29-1 and TRBJ2-7; D possibly corresponds to TRBD2 (6 bases). Trimming removed 3 bases at V and 0 bases at J, with 9 bases between. CDR1 is SQVTM, CDR2 ANQGSEA, per germline. The CDR3 totals 13 residues. The CDR3 DNA reads as TGCAGCGTTGAGGAGGGGTCCTCCTACGAGCAGTACTTC. Amino acids: CSVEEGSSYEQYF.

This clone was counted once. The chain carries TRBV11-2 and TRBJ2-1; tentatively, D is TRBD2 (5 bases). Germline V CDR1 and CDR2: SGHAT, FQNNGV. Between the trimmed V and J ends, which lost 0 bases and 0 bases, there was a span of 6 bases. The CDR3 has 15 amino acids. The CDR3 bases are TGTGCCAGCAGCTTAGAAGGGAGCTCCTACAATGAGCAGTTCTTC. This gives the protein CASSLEGSSYNEQFF.

J is TRBJ2-1 and V is TRBV30, with TRBD2 matching over 12 bases. V was clipped by 3 bases and J by 8 bases; unmatched bases: 11. The CDR3 has 16 residues. CDR1 is GTSNPN, CDR2 SVGIG, per germline (reference sequence). In DNA, the CDR3 is TGTGCCTGGAGCGCCGGGACTAGCGGGTCTGGGGATGAGCAGTTCTTC. Its translation: CAWSAGTSGSGDEQFF. Looking up the rest from reference TRBV30 and TRBJ2-1 gives the full variable domain: SQTIHQWPATLVQPVGSPLSLECTVEGTSNPNLYWYRQAAGRGLQLLFYSVGIGQISSEVPQNLSASRPQDRQFILSSKKLLLSDSGFYLCAWSAGTSGSGDEQFFGPGTRLTVL.

This clone was detected only a few times. The gene calls are TRBV6-5 and TRBJ2-2, with D possibly matching TRBD2 (5 bases). This CDR3 contains 13 residues. Germline CDR1 MNHEY, CDR2 SVGAGI. V lost 5 bases and J lost 8, with 12 bases in between. The CDR3 sequence: CASSRTGIGELFF. DNA of the CDR3: TGTGCCAGCAGTCGGACTGGCATTGGGGAGCTGTTTTTT.

J is TRBJ1-1 and V is TRBV28, with D perhaps TRBD1 (6 bases). V dropped 7 bases and J dropped 3 bases, with 18 bases sitting between them. Per the germline V gene, CDR1 is MDHEN and CDR2 is SYDVKM. This CDR3 region has 15 residues. This chain's CDR3 is CASTPSDRIDTEAFF. In DNA, the CDR3 is TGTGCCAGCACTCCCTCCGACAGGATTGACACTGAAGCTTTCTTT.

V is TRBV11-1 and J is TRBJ1-6; 7 nucleotides align to TRBD1. The CDR3 covers 16 residues. Germline V gene sequence: CDR1 SGHAT, CDR2 FQDESV (reference sequence). The junction had 8 bases not matched to a gene; V was cut back by 2 bases and J by 7 bases. In DNA, the CDR3 is TGTGCCAGCAGCTTATATCGCGGGACAGCCAATTCACCCCTCCACTTT. Residues: CASSLYRGTANSPLHF.

This clone came up a few times. This CDR3 is CASSLYFGDSGSRSVGTDTQYF. The CDR3 DNA reads as TGTGCCAGCAGTTTATATTTCGGCGACTCGGGATCCCGTAGTGTTGGCACAGATACGCAGTATTTT. V is TRBV27 and J is TRBJ2-3; possibly TRBD2 for D (5 bases). The germline V gene has CDR1 MNHEY and CDR2 SMNVEV (reference sequence). The CDR3 spans 22 residues. Trimming stripped 1 base from V and 1 base from J, with 30 bases between.